This record concerns one TCR beta chain sequence. The data stem from a study of CD8+ T cells in alopecia areata. The length of the CDR3 is 15 residues. V gave up 4 bases and J gave up 5 bases; unmatched junction bases: 10. CDR1 and CDR2 from the germline V gene are SNHLY and FYNNEI. cDNA reverse transcribed from extracted RNA served as the sequencing template. Profiled with immunoSEQ multiplex PCR; TCRdb holds only in-frame clones, not every one. The sample holds 95,000 to 100,000 clones, almost 60% seen once. Treatment noted: oral pan-JAK inhibitor, 5-10 mg twice daily. This material consisted of CD8+ T cells sorted from blood, taken between weeks 55 and 65, from a patient treated with tofacitinib. The TCR was taken from a human donor with alopecia areata. This chain links TRBV2 with TRBJ1-2; 7 positions match TRBD1. This chain's CDR3 is CASSGGGRQFYGYTF. The DNA for the CDR3 is TGTGCCAGCAGTGGAGGGGGCAGGCAATTTTATGGCTACACCTTC.